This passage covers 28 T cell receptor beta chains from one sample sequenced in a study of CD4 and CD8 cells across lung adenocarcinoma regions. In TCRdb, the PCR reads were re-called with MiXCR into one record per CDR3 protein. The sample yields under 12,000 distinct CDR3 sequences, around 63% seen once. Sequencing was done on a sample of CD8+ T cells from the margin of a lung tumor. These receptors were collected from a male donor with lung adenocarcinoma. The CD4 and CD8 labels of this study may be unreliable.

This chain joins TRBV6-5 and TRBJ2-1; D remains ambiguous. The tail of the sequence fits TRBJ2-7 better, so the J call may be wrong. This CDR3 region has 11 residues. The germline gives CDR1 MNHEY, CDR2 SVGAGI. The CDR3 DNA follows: TGTGCCAGCAGTTACGGTCAGGAGCAGTACTTC. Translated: CASSYGQEQYF.

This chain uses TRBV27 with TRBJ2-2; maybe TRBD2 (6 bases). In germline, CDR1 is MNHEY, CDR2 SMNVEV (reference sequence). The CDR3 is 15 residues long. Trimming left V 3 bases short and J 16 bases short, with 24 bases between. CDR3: CASSFGTPDTDTQFF. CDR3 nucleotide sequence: TGTGCCAGCAGTTTCGGGACTCCAGACACCGATACGCAGTTTTTT.

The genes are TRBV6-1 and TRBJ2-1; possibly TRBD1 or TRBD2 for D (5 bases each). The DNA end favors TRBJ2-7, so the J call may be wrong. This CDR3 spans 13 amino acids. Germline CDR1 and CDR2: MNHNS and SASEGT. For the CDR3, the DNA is TGTGCCAGCAGTGTTGTTGGGGACGATGCGCAGTACTTC. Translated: CASSVVGDDAQYF.

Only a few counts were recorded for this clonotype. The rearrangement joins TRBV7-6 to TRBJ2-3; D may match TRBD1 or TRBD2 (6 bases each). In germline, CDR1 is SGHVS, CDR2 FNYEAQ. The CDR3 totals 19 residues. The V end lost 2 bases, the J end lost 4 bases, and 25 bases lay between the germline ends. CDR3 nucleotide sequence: TGTGCCAGCAGCTTACGTTTTTCGGCCTCGGGGGCCCATCCAGATACGCAGTATTTT. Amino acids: CASSLRFSASGAHPDTQYF.

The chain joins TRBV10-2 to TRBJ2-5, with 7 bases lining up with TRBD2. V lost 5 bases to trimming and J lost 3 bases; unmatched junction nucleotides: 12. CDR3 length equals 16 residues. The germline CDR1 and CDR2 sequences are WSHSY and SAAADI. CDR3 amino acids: CASSLILAALEETQYF. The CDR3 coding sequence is TGCGCCAGCAGTCTTATCCTAGCGGCATTGGAAGAGACCCAGTACTTC.

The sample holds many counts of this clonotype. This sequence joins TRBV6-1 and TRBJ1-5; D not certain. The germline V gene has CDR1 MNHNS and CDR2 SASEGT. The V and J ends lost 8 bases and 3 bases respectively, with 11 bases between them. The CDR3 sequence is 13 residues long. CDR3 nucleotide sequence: TGTGCCAGCCGAATGGTAAACAATCAGCCCCAGCATTTT. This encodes CASRMVNNQPQHF.

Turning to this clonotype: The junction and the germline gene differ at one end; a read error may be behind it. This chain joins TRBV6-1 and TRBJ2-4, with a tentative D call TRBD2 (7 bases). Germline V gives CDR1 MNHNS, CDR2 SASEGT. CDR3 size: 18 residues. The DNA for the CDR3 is TGTGCCAGCCTGCGATGCGTAGGGGGGGTGGGCGGGGGAGACATGCAGTATTTC. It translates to CASLRCVGGVGGGDMQYF.

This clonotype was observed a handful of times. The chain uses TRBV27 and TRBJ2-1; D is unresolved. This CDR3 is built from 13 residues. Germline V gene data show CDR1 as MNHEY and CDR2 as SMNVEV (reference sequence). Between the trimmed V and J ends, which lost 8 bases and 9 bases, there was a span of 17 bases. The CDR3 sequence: CASHRLGMGEQFF. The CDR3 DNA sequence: TGTGCCAGCCATCGGTTGGGGATGGGTGAGCAGTTCTTC.

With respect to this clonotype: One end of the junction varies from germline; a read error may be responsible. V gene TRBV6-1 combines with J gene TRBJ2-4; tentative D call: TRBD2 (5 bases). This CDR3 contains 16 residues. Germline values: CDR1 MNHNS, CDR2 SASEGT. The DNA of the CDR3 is TGTGCCAGCAGCGCCTCGCGGGTGCGAGCCCAAGACATGCAGTACTTC. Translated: CASSASRVRAQDMQYF.

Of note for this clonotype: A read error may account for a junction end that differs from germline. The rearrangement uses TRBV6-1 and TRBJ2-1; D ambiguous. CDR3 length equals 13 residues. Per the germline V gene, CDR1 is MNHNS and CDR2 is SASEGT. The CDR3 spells CASRETPYNEQFF. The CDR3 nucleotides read TGTGCCAGCCGTGAGACACCCTACAATGAGCAGTTCTTC.

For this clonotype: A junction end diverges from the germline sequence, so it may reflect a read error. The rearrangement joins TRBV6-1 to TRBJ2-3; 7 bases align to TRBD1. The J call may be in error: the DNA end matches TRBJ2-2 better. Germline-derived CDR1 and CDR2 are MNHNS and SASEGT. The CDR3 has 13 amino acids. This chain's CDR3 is CASQGVSTGELFF. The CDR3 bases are TGTGCCAGCCAGGGGGTGAGTACCGGTGAGCTGTTTTTT.

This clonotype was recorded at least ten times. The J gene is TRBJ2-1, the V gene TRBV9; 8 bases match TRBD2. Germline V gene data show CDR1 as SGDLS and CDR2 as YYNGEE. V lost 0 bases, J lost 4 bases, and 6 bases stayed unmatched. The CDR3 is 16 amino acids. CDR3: CASSVDPGTSYNEQFF. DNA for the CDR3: TGTGCCAGCAGCGTAGACCCCGGGACTAGTTACAATGAGCAGTTCTTC.

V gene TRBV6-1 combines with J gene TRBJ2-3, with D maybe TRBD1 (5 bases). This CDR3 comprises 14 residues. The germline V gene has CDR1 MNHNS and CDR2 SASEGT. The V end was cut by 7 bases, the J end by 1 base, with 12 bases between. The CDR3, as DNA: TGTGCCAGCATCCCTGAACAGGGCACAGATACGCAGTATTTT. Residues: CASIPEQGTDTQYF.

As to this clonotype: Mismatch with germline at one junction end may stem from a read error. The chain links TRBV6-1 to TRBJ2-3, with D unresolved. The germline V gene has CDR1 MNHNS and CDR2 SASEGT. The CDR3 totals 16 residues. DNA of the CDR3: TGTGCCAGCCGCGACTTTGGCCTGAGAGCCAAAGACACGCAGTACTTT. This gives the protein CASRDFGLRAKDTQYF.

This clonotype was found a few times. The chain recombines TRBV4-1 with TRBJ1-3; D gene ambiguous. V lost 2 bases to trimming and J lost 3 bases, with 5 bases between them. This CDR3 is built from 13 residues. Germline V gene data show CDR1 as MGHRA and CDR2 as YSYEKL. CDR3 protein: CASSQTRGNTIYF. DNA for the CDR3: TGCGCCAGCAGCCAAACGCGTGGAAACACCATATATTTT.

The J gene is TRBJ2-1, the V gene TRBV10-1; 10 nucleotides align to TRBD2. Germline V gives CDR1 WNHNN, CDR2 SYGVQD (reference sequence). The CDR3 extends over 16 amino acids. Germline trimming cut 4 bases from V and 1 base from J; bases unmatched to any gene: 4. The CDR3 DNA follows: TGCGCCAGCAGTGGACAGCGGGGGGGTTCCTACAATGAGCAGTTCTTC. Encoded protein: CASSGQRGGSYNEQFF.

The chain's CDR3 is CASSPGGFTQYF. CDR3 in DNA: TGTGCCAGCAGTCCAGGCGGGTTCACGCAGTATTTT. The chain has TRBV6-2 or TRBV6-3 and TRBJ2-3; the D gene is possibly TRBD2 (5 bases). V was clipped by 5 bases and J by 9 bases, with 12 bases between them. The CDR3 runs to 12 residues. In germline, CDR1 is MNHEY, CDR2 SVGEGT.

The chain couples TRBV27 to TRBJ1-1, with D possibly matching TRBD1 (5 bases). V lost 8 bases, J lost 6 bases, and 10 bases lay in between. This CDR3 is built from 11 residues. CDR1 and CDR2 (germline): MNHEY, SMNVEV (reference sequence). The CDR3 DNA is TGTGCCAGCTACGGACACTCTGAAGCTTTCTTT. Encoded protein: CASYGHSEAFF.

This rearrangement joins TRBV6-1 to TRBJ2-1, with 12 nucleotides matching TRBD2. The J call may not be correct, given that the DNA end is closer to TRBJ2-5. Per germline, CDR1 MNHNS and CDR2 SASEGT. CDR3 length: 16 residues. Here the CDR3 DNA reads TGTGCCAGCAGAGAGTCGGCTAGCGGGAGGGAAGAGACCCAGTACTTC. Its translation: CASRESASGREETQYF.

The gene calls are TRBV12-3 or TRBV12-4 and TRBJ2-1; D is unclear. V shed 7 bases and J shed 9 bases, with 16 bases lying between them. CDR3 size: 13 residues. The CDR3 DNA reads TGTGCCAGCACACCCCACTATGCTGGTGAGCAGTTCTTC. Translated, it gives CASTPHYAGEQFF.

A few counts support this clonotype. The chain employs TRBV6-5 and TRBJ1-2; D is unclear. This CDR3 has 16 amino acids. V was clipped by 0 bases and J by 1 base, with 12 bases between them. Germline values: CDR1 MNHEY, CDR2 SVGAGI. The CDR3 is CASSYSPGRSNYGYTF. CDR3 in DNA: TGTGCCAGCAGTTACTCGCCCGGGCGGAGTAACTATGGCTACACCTTC.

CDR3 in amino acids: CASSAVKETQYF. The CDR3 DNA follows: TGTGCCAGCTCTGCCGTTAAAGAGACCCAGTACTTC. The chain joins TRBV6-1 to TRBJ2-1, with D hard to call. The assigned J gene may be wrong: the sequence end matches TRBJ2-5 better. CDR1 and CDR2 (germline): MNHNS, SASEGT. The CDR3 has 12 residues.

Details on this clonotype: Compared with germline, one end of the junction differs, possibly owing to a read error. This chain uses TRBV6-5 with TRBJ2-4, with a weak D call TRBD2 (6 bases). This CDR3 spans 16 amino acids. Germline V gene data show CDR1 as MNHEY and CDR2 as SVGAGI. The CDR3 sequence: CASSYGRGLAQNIQYF. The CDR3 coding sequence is TGTGCCAGCAGTTATGGCCGGGGACTTGCCCAAAACATCCAGTACTTC.

In DNA form, the CDR3 reads TGCGCCAGCAGTGAAATGGCGGGAGCCAATGAGCAGTTCTTC. Protein: CASSEMAGANEQFF. The chain has TRBV10-1 and TRBJ2-1; TRBD2 matches 7 bases. The J segment lost 6 bases and the V segment lost 3 bases, leaving 5 bases of the junction unmatched. CDR3 length: 14 amino acids. Germline V gene sequence: CDR1 WNHNN, CDR2 SYGVQD (reference sequence).

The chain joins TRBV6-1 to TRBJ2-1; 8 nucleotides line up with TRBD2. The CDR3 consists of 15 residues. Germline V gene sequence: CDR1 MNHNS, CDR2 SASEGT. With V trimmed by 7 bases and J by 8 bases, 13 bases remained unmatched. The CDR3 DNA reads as TGTGCCAGCAACGACGGGACTAGAAAAAGCCATGAGCAGTTCTTC. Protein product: CASNDGTRKSHEQFF.

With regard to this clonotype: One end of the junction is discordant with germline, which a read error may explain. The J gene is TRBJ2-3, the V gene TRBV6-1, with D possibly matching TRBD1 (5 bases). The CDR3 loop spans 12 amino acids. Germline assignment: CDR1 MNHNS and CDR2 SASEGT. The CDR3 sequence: CASNVFTGTLYF. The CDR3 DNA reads TGTGCCAGCAACGTGTTCACAGGTACGCTGTATTTT.

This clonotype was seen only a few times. The CDR3 region has the DNA TGTGCCAGCAGTGACGTGGGGGCCTCGTCCTACGAGCAGTACTTC. Translated: CASSDVGASSYEQYF. This chain uses TRBV6-1 with TRBJ2-7; D is possibly TRBD1 (6 bases). There are 15 residues in the CDR3. CDR1 and CDR2 (germline): MNHNS, SASEGT. V was clipped by 3 bases and J by 1 base, with 13 bases between them.

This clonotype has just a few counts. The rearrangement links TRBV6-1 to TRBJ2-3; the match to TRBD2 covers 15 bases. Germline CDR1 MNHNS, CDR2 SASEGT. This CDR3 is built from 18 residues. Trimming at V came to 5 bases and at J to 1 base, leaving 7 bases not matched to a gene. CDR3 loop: CASSRGLAGGPRTDTQYF. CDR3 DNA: TGTGCCAGCAGTCGCGGACTAGCGGGAGGGCCTCGCACAGATACGCAGTATTTT.